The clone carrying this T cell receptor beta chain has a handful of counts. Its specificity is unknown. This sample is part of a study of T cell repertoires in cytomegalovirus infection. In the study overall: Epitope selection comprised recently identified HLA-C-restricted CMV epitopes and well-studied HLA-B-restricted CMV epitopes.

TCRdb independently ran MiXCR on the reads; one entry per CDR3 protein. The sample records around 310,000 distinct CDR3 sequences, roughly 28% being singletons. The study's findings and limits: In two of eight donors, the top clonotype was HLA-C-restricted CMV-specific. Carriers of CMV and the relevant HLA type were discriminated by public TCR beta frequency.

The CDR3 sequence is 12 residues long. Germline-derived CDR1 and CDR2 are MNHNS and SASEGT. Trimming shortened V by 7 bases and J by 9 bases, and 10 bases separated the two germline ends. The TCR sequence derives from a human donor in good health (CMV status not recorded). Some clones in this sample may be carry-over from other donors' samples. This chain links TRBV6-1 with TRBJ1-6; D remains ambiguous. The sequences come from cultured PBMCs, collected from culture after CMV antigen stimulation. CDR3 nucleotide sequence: TGTGCCAGCACCCAGTTTAGTTCACCCCTCCACTTT. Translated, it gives CASTQFSSPLHF.